This T cell receptor beta chain was identified in a study of OX40 agonist ivuxolimab in advanced cancers. Study results and limitations: At 0.1 to 3.0 mg/kg and by week 6, CD4+ and CD8+ T cells in the blood had expanded clonally.

The CDR3 sequence is 14 residues long. V was clipped by 8 bases and J by 3 bases, with 14 bases between them. Per germline, CDR1 MNHEY and CDR2 SMNVEV (reference sequence). The repertoire was sequenced with immunoSEQ multiplex PCR; TCRdb's copy has only in-frame clones and lacks some. The sample records around 56,000 clones, over 75% being singletons. Concerning this clone: Its antigen is currently unknown.

The sample was CD4+ or CD8+ T cells sorted from blood, taken in a trial of the OX40 agonist ivuxolimab. V usage is TRBV27 and J usage is TRBJ2-1, with D perhaps TRBD1 (6 bases). The TCR sequence derives from an adult with an advanced solid tumor such as melanoma, head and neck, liver or kidney cancer. CDR3 protein: CASRVQGNYNEQFF. The CDR3 bases are TGTGCCAGCCGCGTACAGGGCAACTACAATGAGCAGTTCTTC.